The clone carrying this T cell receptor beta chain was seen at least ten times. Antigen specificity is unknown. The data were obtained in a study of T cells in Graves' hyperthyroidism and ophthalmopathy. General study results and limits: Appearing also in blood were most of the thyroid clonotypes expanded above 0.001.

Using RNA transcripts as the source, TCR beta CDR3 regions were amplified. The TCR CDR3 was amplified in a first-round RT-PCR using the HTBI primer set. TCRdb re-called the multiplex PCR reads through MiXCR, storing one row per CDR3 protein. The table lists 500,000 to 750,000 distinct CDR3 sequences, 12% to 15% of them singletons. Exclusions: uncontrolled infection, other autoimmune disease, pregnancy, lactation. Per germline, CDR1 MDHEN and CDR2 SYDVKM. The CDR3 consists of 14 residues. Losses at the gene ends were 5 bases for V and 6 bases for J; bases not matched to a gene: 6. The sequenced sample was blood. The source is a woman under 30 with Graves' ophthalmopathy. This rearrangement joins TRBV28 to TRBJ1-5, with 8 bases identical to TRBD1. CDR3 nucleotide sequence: TGTGCCAGCAGTGAGGACAGGGAGGTTCAGCCCCAGCATTTT. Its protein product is CASSEDREVQPQHF.